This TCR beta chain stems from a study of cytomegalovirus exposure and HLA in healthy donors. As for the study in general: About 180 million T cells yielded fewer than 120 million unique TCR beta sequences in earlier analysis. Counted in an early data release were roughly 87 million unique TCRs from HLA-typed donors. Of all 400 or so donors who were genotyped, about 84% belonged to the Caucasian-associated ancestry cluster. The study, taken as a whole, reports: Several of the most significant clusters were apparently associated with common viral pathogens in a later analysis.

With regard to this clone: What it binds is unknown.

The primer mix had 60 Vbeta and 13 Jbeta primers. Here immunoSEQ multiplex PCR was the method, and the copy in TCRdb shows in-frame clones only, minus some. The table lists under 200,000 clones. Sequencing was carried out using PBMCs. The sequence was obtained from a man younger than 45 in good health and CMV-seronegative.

CDR3 sequence reads: CASSFGLRGAEQYF. The CDR3, as DNA: TGTGCCAGCAGCTTCGGACTACGGGGTGCGGAGCAGTACTTC. The chain couples TRBV13 to TRBJ2-7; D perhaps matches TRBD2 (6 bases). The ends were cut back, 3 bases at V and 7 bases at J, with 16 bases in the middle. The germline V gene encodes CDR1 PRHDT and CDR2 FYEKMQ (reference sequence). The CDR3 is 14 amino acids.